A single T cell receptor (beta chain) is shown here with its context. The target antigen is unknown. The sample belongs to a study of cytomegalovirus exposure and HLA in healthy donors. Study-wide context: Earlier work reported 90 million to 120 million unique TCR beta sequences from roughly 180 million T cells. Study outcomes and limitations: A few V segments could not be told apart, such as TRBV6-2 and TRBV6-3, and were left out. The authors later linked a missense DCLRE1C variant to TCR beta V- and J-gene trimming.

60 Vbeta and 13 Jbeta primers were used in PCR. Original methodology: Roughly 11 million shared chains were among the about 80 million unique TCR beta chains that a later analysis counted. Assay: immunoSEQ multiplex PCR; the TCRdb copy retains only in-frame clones and omits some. V and J calls and clone size are as listed in that table; D and trimming were resolved from the DNA. This table lists 150,000 to 250,000 clones. The CDR3 is 14 residues long. Germline loops: CDR1 SNHLY, CDR2 FYNNEI. The receptor was isolated from a boy between 10 and 17 years old in good health and CMV-seronegative. The chain is built from TRBV2 and TRBJ2-5; 10 nucleotides agree with TRBD1. Near its end, the DNA agrees better with TRBJ2-7, so the J call may be wrong. What was sequenced was PBMCs. CDR3 coding DNA: TGTGCCAGCGGGGGACAGGGGCTTTCCTACGAGCAGTACTTC. Amino acid sequence: CASGGQGLSYEQYF.